This T cell receptor (beta chain) emerged from a study of OX40 agonist ivuxolimab in advanced cancers. Study-level information: Patients were dosed intravenously with ivuxolimab at 0.01 to 10 mg/kg every 2 weeks.

Assay: immunoSEQ multiplex PCR; the TCRdb copy retains only in-frame clones and omits some. The sample records around 60,000 clones, approximately 91% being singletons. This CDR3 is 16 amino acids long. Losses at the gene ends were 8 bases for V and 4 bases for J; bases not matched to a gene: 14. Germline V gene data show CDR1 as LNHDA and CDR2 as SQIVND (reference sequence). This chain joins TRBV19 and TRBJ2-7; 10 bases align to TRBD1. The specimen comprised CD4+ or CD8+ T cells sorted from blood, sampled in a trial of the OX40 agonist ivuxolimab. This TCR derives from an adult with an advanced solid tumor such as melanoma, head and neck, liver or kidney cancer. The CDR3: CASSPTRTGGGYEQYF. For the CDR3, the DNA is TGTGCCAGTTCCCCTACACGGACAGGGGGAGGATACGAGCAGTACTTC. The entire variable domain, with the rest obtained from reference TRBV19 and TRBJ2-7, is as follows: DGGITQSPKYLFRKEGQNVTLSCEQNLNHDAMYWYRQDPGQGLRLIYYSQIVNDFQKGDIAEGYSVSREKKESFPLTVTSAQKNPTAFYLCASSPTRTGGGYEQYFGPGTRLTVT.